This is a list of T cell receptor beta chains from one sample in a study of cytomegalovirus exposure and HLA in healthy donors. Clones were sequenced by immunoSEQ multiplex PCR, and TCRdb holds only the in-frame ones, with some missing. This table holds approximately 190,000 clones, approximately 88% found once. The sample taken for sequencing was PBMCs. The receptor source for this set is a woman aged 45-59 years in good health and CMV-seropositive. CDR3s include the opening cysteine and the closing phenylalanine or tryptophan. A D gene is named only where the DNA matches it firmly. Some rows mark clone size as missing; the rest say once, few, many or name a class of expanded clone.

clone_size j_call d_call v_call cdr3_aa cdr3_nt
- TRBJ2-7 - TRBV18 CASSPPGDLSYEQYF TGTGCCAGCTCACCTCCAGGGGATCTCTCCTACGAGCAGTACTTC
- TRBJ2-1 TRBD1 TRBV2 CASRGQGYTTEQFF TGTGCCAGCAGGGGACAGGGATATACAACTGAGCAGTTCTTC
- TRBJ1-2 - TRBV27 CASSSAGYGYTF TGTGCCAGCAGTTCCGCGGGCTATGGCTACACCTTC
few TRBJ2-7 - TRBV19 CASRRPTYYEQYF TGTGCCAGTAGGCGGCCGACGTACTACGAGCAGTACTTC
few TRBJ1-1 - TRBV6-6 CATSLMNTEAFF TGTGCCACGTCGCTAATGAACACTGAAGCTTTCTTT
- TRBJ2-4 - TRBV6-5 CASSSDLLEAKNIQYF TGTGCCAGCAGTTCCGATCTGCTAGAAGCCAAAAACATTCAGTACTTC
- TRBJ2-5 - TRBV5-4 CASSPSTGRGETQYF TGTGCCAGCAGCCCATCGACAGGCAGGGGAGAGACCCAGTACTTC
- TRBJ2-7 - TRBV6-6 CASSYQSQNYEQYF TGTGCCAGCAGTTACCAGTCTCAGAACTACGAGCAGTACTTC
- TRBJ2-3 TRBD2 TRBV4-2 CASSPLYGGSGGPTDTQYF TGTGCCAGCAGCCCATTATACGGGGGTAGCGGGGGGCCCACAGATACGCAGTATTTT
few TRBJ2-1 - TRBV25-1 CASSDRYGQREFF TGTGCCAGCAGTGACCGCTATGGACAGAGGGAGTTCTTC
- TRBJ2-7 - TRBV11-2 CASSLDGGGKVHEQYF TGTGCCAGCAGCTTAGATGGAGGGGGCAAAGTGCACGAGCAGTACTTC